The rows below give T cell receptor beta chains drawn from one sample of a study of T-cell reconstitution after alpha-beta-depleted transplantation in children. TCRdb recomputed calls from the PCR reads with MiXCR, one row per CDR3 protein. Of about 110,000 distinct CDR3 sequences listed, 5% to 8% are singletons. The sequenced sample was PBMCs, mostly from graft donor cells, obtained 360 days after TCRalphabeta/CD19-depleted stem cell transplant. Every receptor here comes from a male patient between 2 and 9 years old who had a stem cell transplant for acute lymphoblastic leukemia, so the T cells may come from the graft donor. The CDR3 runs from the conserved cysteine through the conserved F or W. D genes are given only for firm matches. Clone size is stated in some rows and not others, as once, few, many or a class when expanded.

abundance: NA
j_gene: TRBJ1-2
v_gene: TRBV9
d_gene: TRBD1
CDR3nt: TGTGCCAGCAGCCCAGACGGGACAGGGGGCGCGAGAAATGGCTACACCTTC
CDR3aa: CASSPDGTGGARNGYTF

abundance: NA
j_gene: TRBJ2-3
v_gene: TRBV27
d_gene: NA
CDR3nt: TGTGCCTCCCTAGGGGCAGCGGGAGATACGCAGTATTTT
CDR3aa: CASLGAAGDTQYF

abundance: NA
j_gene: TRBJ1-2
v_gene: TRBV30
d_gene: NA
CDR3nt: TGTGCCTGGAATAACTATGGCTACACCTTC
CDR3aa: CAWNNYGYTF

abundance: many
j_gene: TRBJ2-2
v_gene: TRBV5-1
d_gene: TRBD2
CDR3nt: TGCGCCAGCAGCTTCGGATCGGGGACTAGCGAGACCGGGGAGCTGTTTTTT
CDR3aa: CASSFGSGTSETGELFF

abundance: many
j_gene: TRBJ2-1
v_gene: TRBV24-1
d_gene: TRBD1
CDR3nt: TGTGCCACCAGTGAGGACAGGGTGTTAATCTTC
CDR3aa: CATSEDRVLIF

abundance: many
j_gene: TRBJ2-1
v_gene: TRBV6-1
d_gene: NA
CDR3nt: TGTGCCAGCACTATAGGGGGGACCTACAATGAGCAGTTCTTC
CDR3aa: CASTIGGTYNEQFF

abundance: many
j_gene: TRBJ2-3
v_gene: TRBV28
d_gene: TRBD2
CDR3nt: TGTGCCAGCAGTCTCCTAGCGGGGGGGCCAAGAGATACGCAGTATTTT
CDR3aa: CASSLLAGGPRDTQYF

abundance: few
j_gene: TRBJ2-5
v_gene: TRBV10-3
d_gene: NA
CDR3nt: TGTGCCATCAGTGACGTAGAGACCCAGTACTTC
CDR3aa: CAISDVETQYF

abundance: many
j_gene: TRBJ2-3
v_gene: TRBV9
d_gene: NA
CDR3nt: TGTGCCAGCAGCCCGAGGGGTCTTCCCGCAGATACGCAGTATTTT
CDR3aa: CASSPRGLPADTQYF

abundance: many
j_gene: TRBJ1-2
v_gene: TRBV7-2
d_gene: TRBD1
CDR3nt: TGTGCCAGCAGCCCCCGGACAGGCGGCTACACCTTC
CDR3aa: CASSPRTGGYTF

abundance: many
j_gene: TRBJ2-3
v_gene: TRBV12-3/TRBV12-4
d_gene: NA
CDR3nt: TGTGCCAGCACCCAGGCGGGGTCAGATACGCAGTATTTT
CDR3aa: CASTQAGSDTQYF

abundance: NA
j_gene: TRBJ2-3
v_gene: TRBV10-3
d_gene: TRBD1
CDR3nt: TGTGCCATCAGTGAGCGGACAGGGGGCCCACTCACAGATACGCAGTATTTT
CDR3aa: CAISERTGGPLTDTQYF

abundance: NA
j_gene: TRBJ1-2
v_gene: TRBV6-5
d_gene: TRBD1
CDR3nt: TGTGCCAGCAGTTACGTAGGGGACAGGGATGGCTACACCTTC
CDR3aa: CASSYVGDRDGYTF

abundance: many
j_gene: TRBJ2-5
v_gene: TRBV4-2
d_gene: TRBD2
CDR3nt: TGTGCCAGCAGTCTTACAGGCGGGAGTTGGGAGACCCAGTACTTC
CDR3aa: CASSLTGGSWETQYF

abundance: many
j_gene: TRBJ2-7
v_gene: TRBV6-5
d_gene: NA
CDR3nt: TGTGCCAGCAGTTATGCCCCAGGGCCCTACGAGCAGTACTTC
CDR3aa: CASSYAPGPYEQYF

abundance: many
j_gene: TRBJ1-4
v_gene: TRBV7-2
d_gene: NA
CDR3nt: TGTGCCAGCAGCTTATGGGGGCGCCATGAAAAACTGTTTTTT
CDR3aa: CASSLWGRHEKLFF

abundance: many
j_gene: TRBJ2-5
v_gene: TRBV25-1
d_gene: TRBD2
CDR3nt: TGTGCCAGCAAGGGGACTAGACTTCCCTTCGGAGAGACCCAGTACTTC
CDR3aa: CASKGTRLPFGETQYF

abundance: NA
j_gene: TRBJ2-1
v_gene: TRBV20-1
d_gene: NA
CDR3nt: TGCAGTGCTAGTGTTAGGACAGAACTTTACAATGAGCAGTTCTTC
CDR3aa: CSASVRTELYNEQFF

abundance: few
j_gene: TRBJ1-3
v_gene: TRBV5-6
d_gene: NA
CDR3nt: TGTGCCAGCAGCCTAGGACTCGCAAAGGGAGGAAACACCATATATTTT
CDR3aa: CASSLGLAKGGNTIYF

abundance: many
j_gene: TRBJ2-6
v_gene: TRBV6-4
d_gene: TRBD1
CDR3nt: TGTGCCAGCAGCACAGGGGGTGGCTCTGGGGCCAACGTCCTGACTTTC
CDR3aa: CASSTGGGSGANVLTF

abundance: NA
j_gene: TRBJ2-1
v_gene: TRBV3-1
d_gene: TRBD2
CDR3nt: TGTGCCAGCAGCCAGCAGTTCCCTAGCGGGGGGACCTACAATGAGCAGTTCTTC
CDR3aa: CASSQQFPSGGTYNEQFF

abundance: many
j_gene: TRBJ1-6
v_gene: TRBV6-2/TRBV6-3
d_gene: NA
CDR3nt: TGTGCCAGCGCCTCGCGCCGGGACACGAGGGCTTCACCCCTCCACTTT
CDR3aa: CASASRRDTRASPLHF

abundance: many
j_gene: TRBJ2-7
v_gene: TRBV19
d_gene: NA
CDR3nt: TGTGCCAGTAGGGGCAGGCAAACCTACGAGCAGTACTTC
CDR3aa: CASRGRQTYEQYF

abundance: many
j_gene: TRBJ2-7
v_gene: TRBV4-3
d_gene: TRBD1
CDR3nt: TGCGCCAGCAGCCCCCGGACAGGTTCCTACGAGCAGTACTTC
CDR3aa: CASSPRTGSYEQYF

abundance: many
j_gene: TRBJ2-5
v_gene: TRBV6-5
d_gene: NA
CDR3nt: TGTGCCAGCAGTTACCTAAAAACTTACCAAGAGACCCAGTACTTC
CDR3aa: CASSYLKTYQETQYF

abundance: few
j_gene: TRBJ2-1
v_gene: TRBV6-5
d_gene: TRBD1
CDR3nt: TGTGCCAGCAGTTACTCGGGACAGGGGTACAATGAGCAGTTCTTC
CDR3aa: CASSYSGQGYNEQFF

abundance: many
j_gene: TRBJ2-7
v_gene: TRBV6-2/TRBV6-3
d_gene: NA
CDR3nt: TGTGCCAGCAGCACCGTTCCCTCCGAGCAGTACTTC
CDR3aa: CASSTVPSEQYF

abundance: few
j_gene: TRBJ2-5
v_gene: TRBV20-1
d_gene: TRBD2
CDR3nt: TGCAGTGCTAGCAACCGACTAGCGGGGGTTCAAGAGACCCAGTACTTC
CDR3aa: CSASNRLAGVQETQYF

abundance: many
j_gene: TRBJ2-1
v_gene: TRBV6-2/TRBV6-3
d_gene: NA
CDR3nt: TGTGCCAGCAGTTACTCGAGGTCAACTCCGGGCCCCTCCTACAATGAGCAGTTCTTC
CDR3aa: CASSYSRSTPGPSYNEQFF

abundance: many
j_gene: TRBJ1-2
v_gene: TRBV7-2
d_gene: TRBD1
CDR3nt: TGTGCCAGCAGCTTTTATTTTCCGGACAGGGCGGACTATGGCTACACCTTC
CDR3aa: CASSFYFPDRADYGYTF

abundance: many
j_gene: TRBJ1-1
v_gene: TRBV7-3
d_gene: NA
CDR3nt: TGTGCCAGCAGCGTCTCGTGGGACACTGAAGCTTTCTTT
CDR3aa: CASSVSWDTEAFF

abundance: many
j_gene: TRBJ2-1
v_gene: TRBV28
d_gene: TRBD2
CDR3nt: TGTGCCACCGGACTAGCGGGTTACAATGAGCAGTTCTTC
CDR3aa: CATGLAGYNEQFF

abundance: many
j_gene: TRBJ2-3
v_gene: TRBV10-3
d_gene: NA
CDR3nt: TGTGCCATCATCCCCGAGGGGCTAAGTACGCAGTATTTT
CDR3aa: CAIIPEGLSTQYF

abundance: many
j_gene: TRBJ2-1
v_gene: TRBV11-2
d_gene: NA
CDR3nt: TGTGCCAGCAGCAAAGGGGTCCAGCCCTACAATGAGCAGTTCTTC
CDR3aa: CASSKGVQPYNEQFF

abundance: many
j_gene: TRBJ2-5
v_gene: TRBV7-9
d_gene: NA
CDR3nt: TGTGCCAGCAGCATATGGACAGACCAAGAGACCCAGTACTTC
CDR3aa: CASSIWTDQETQYF

abundance: few
j_gene: TRBJ2-5
v_gene: TRBV4-3
d_gene: NA
CDR3nt: TGCGCCAGCAGCCCGTGGTTTGACGGAGTCGATTTCCTACAAGAGACCCAGTACTTC
CDR3aa: CASSPWFDGVDFLQETQYF

abundance: few
j_gene: TRBJ2-1
v_gene: TRBV6-6
d_gene: NA
CDR3nt: TGTGCCAGCAGTTACTCAGTTGAGCAGTTCTTC
CDR3aa: CASSYSVEQFF

abundance: few
j_gene: TRBJ2-5
v_gene: TRBV7-3
d_gene: NA
CDR3nt: TGTGCCAGCAGCTTAATCGGGGGAAGCGGGGAGACCCAGTACTTC
CDR3aa: CASSLIGGSGETQYF

abundance: many
j_gene: TRBJ2-3
v_gene: TRBV4-2
d_gene: NA
CDR3nt: TGTGCCAGCAGCCAAGGGGTGCGGTCTTTAGATACGCAGTATTTT
CDR3aa: CASSQGVRSLDTQYF

abundance: many
j_gene: TRBJ2-2
v_gene: TRBV5-1
d_gene: NA
CDR3nt: TGCGCCAGCAGCTGGGGGGACCGCGTAGTGAACACCGGGGAGCTGTTTTTT
CDR3aa: CASSWGDRVVNTGELFF

abundance: NA
j_gene: TRBJ2-3
v_gene: TRBV24-1
d_gene: NA
CDR3nt: TGTGCCACCAGTGGGGGGGTGAACAGGGAAACAGATACGCAGTATTTT
CDR3aa: CATSGGVNRETDTQYF

abundance: many
j_gene: TRBJ2-7
v_gene: TRBV27
d_gene: NA
CDR3nt: TGTGCCAGCAGAGGACCCTTCTACGAGCAGTACTTC
CDR3aa: CASRGPFYEQYF

abundance: many
j_gene: TRBJ2-2
v_gene: TRBV7-9
d_gene: NA
CDR3nt: TGTGCCAGCAAGGTCGGGTCCACCGGGGAGCTGTTTTTT
CDR3aa: CASKVGSTGELFF

abundance: many
j_gene: TRBJ2-7
v_gene: TRBV7-2
d_gene: TRBD2
CDR3nt: TGTGCCAGCAGCGTTAGCGGGACAAGCTCCTACGAGCAGTACTTC
CDR3aa: CASSVSGTSSYEQYF

abundance: many
j_gene: TRBJ2-2
v_gene: TRBV13
d_gene: NA
CDR3nt: TGTGCCAGCAGCTCAGGACTGGACACCGGGGAGCTGTTTTTT
CDR3aa: CASSSGLDTGELFF

abundance: few
j_gene: TRBJ1-5
v_gene: TRBV5-6
d_gene: NA
CDR3nt: TGTGCCAGCAGCTTGACAGCCAATCAGCCCCAGCATTTT
CDR3aa: CASSLTANQPQHF

abundance: NA
j_gene: TRBJ2-5
v_gene: TRBV20-1
d_gene: NA
CDR3nt: TGCAGTGCTCCCGGACGGGACCAAGAGACCCAGTACTTC
CDR3aa: CSAPGRDQETQYF

abundance: NA
j_gene: TRBJ1-1
v_gene: TRBV19
d_gene: NA
CDR3nt: TGTGCCAGTAGTTCGAATTGGGTCACTGAAGCTTTCTTT
CDR3aa: CASSSNWVTEAFF